These T cell receptor beta chains were read from a single sample in a study of T-cell memory formation after mild COVID-19. TCRdb recomputed calls from the 5' RACE reads with MiXCR, one row per CDR3 protein. The sample consists of fewer than 400,000 distinct CDR3 sequences, approximately 12% of them appearing once. Sequencing input: PBMCs or a T cell subset sorted from them (not recorded which). These receptors were collected from a man aged 18 to 29 who had mild COVID-19 (a few samples of this study predate the infection). Cell type and time point are not known. CDR3s include the opening cysteine and the closing phenylalanine or tryptophan. Fields, in order: D gene, J gene, clone size, V gene, CDR3 DNA, CDR3 protein. A D gene is named only where the DNA matches it firmly. For some rows the clone size is stated as once, few or many, or as a class when expanded; others skip it.

-	TRBJ1-6	-	TRBV7-2	TGTGCCAGCAGCTTAAGCGCAGGGGCTATCTCACCCCTCCACTTT	CASSLSAGAISPLHF
-	TRBJ2-5	few	TRBV7-9	TGTGCCAGCAGCTTAGGGCAGCAGACCCAGTACTTC	CASSLGQQTQYF
TRBD2	TRBJ2-1	-	TRBV7-2	TGTGCCAGCAGCTTAGTGAGTAGCGGGGGGCCCTACAATGAGCAGTTCTTC	CASSLVSSGGPYNEQFF
-	TRBJ2-5	-	TRBV5-1	TGCGCCAGCAGCTTGGCCCAGGGGCGGCAAGAGACCCAGTACTTC	CASSLAQGRQETQYF
-	TRBJ1-2	few	TRBV27	TGTGCCAGCAGCTCTCCAACGAGGGGTAACTATGGCTACACCTTC	CASSSPTRGNYGYTF
-	TRBJ2-1	-	TRBV7-3	TGTGCCAGCAGCTCCCAGGTGGGGAATGAGCAGTTCTTC	CASSSQVGNEQFF
-	TRBJ1-1	few	TRBV20-1	TGCAGTGCCGACCAGTGGGGGGGGCTAACTGAAGCTTTCTTT	CSADQWGGLTEAFF
TRBD1	TRBJ2-5	few	TRBV29-1	TGCAGCGTTGAAGATTTCGGACAGGCAGGGCAAGAGACCCAGTACTTC	CSVEDFGQAGQETQYF
-	TRBJ2-1	many	TRBV4-2	TGTGCCAGCAGCCAAGTCGGGCAGGGGGGAAATGAGCAGTTCTTC	CASSQVGQGGNEQFF
-	TRBJ1-2	-	TRBV3-1	TGTGCCAGCAGCCACCTACAGGGTCTCGATGGCTACACCTTC	CASSHLQGLDGYTF
-	TRBJ1-6	-	TRBV6-5	TGTGCCAGCAGTTACAGGGAAGTAAATTCACCCCTCCACTTT	CASSYREVNSPLHF
TRBD1	TRBJ1-4	-	TRBV11-2	TGTGCCAGCAGCGAGGGGGACAGGGCCCATGAAAAACTGTTTTTT	CASSEGDRAHEKLFF
-	TRBJ1-1	-	TRBV5-1	TGCGCCAGCAGCTTGGAACGGGGGCTCAGGGACACTGAAGCTTTCTTT	CASSLERGLRDTEAFF
-	TRBJ2-1	many	TRBV27	TGTGCCAGCAGTTTAGGGATGGCTCACAATGAGCAGTTCTTC	CASSLGMAHNEQFF
-	TRBJ2-3	few	TRBV27	TGTGCCAGCCCACCGGGACTGAAGGAGGATCGCACAGATACGCAGTATTTT	CASPPGLKEDRTDTQYF